Following are 14 T cell receptor beta chains from one sample sequenced in a study of blood T cell repertoires in COVID-19. Generated by immunoSEQ multiplex PCR, the TCRdb table keeps only in-frame clones and is missing some. Seen here are around 210,000 clones, 80% observed once, and the top ten hold around 5.8%. The sequencing sample was made of peripheral blood. All receptors derive from a woman aged 65 to 85 with acute or convalescent COVID-19.

The chain employs TRBV9 and TRBJ2-3; 11 bases map to TRBD2. Per germline, CDR1 SGDLS and CDR2 YYNGEE. The CDR3 contains 16 residues. J was trimmed by 0 bases and V by 4 bases; bases with no gene match: 4. CDR3 in DNA: TGTGCCAGCAGCACGGGACTAGCGGCGAGCACAGATACGCAGTATTTT. Residues: CASSTGLAASTDTQYF.

This chain connects TRBV12-3 or TRBV12-4 to TRBJ1-2, with no clear D. Trimming pared 1 base from V and 8 bases from J, leaving 8 bases between. The CDR3 extends over 12 amino acids. This chain's CDR3 is CASSLDNGGYTF. The DNA of the CDR3 is TGTGCCAGCAGTTTAGACAACGGGGGCTACACCTTC.

V is TRBV7-2 and J is TRBJ2-2, with a weak D call TRBD1 (6 bases). Germline CDR1 is SGHTA and CDR2 is FQGNSA. This CDR3 has 15 amino acids. V was trimmed by 5 bases and J by 2 bases, leaving 12 bases between them. The CDR3 loop is CASSVKQGNTGELFF. For the CDR3, the DNA is TGTGCCAGCAGCGTAAAACAGGGAAACACCGGGGAGCTGTTTTTT.

The chain combines TRBV5-1 with TRBJ2-3; TRBD2 is a possible D gene (6 bases). CDR3 length: 17 amino acids. The germline V gene has CDR1 SGHRS and CDR2 YFSETQ. Trimming took 5 bases from V and 0 from J, leaving 19 bases between them. The CDR3 coding sequence is TGCGCCAGCAGTTTCCCCCAACTAAGCGGGAGCACAGATACGCAGTATTTT. Encoded protein: CASSFPQLSGSTDTQYF. The variable domain in full, completed from reference TRBV5-1 and TRBJ2-3, reads KAGVTQTPRYLIKTRGQQVTLSCSPISGHRSVSWYQQTPGQGLQFLFEYFSETQRNKGNFPGRFSGRQFSNSRSEMNVSTLELGDSALYLCASSFPQLSGSTDTQYFGPGTRLTVL.

This chain links TRBV6-5 with TRBJ1-3; 7 bases agree with TRBD1. The junction had 6 bases not matched to a gene; V was cut back by 6 bases and J by 4 bases. This CDR3 comprises 14 residues. The germline V gene has CDR1 MNHEY and CDR2 SVGAGI. CDR3: CASSQGGDGNTIYF. The CDR3 DNA sequence: TGTGCCAGCAGCCAAGGGGGCGACGGAAACACCATATATTTT.

This clone was seen only a few times. The V and J genes are TRBV5-6 and TRBJ1-3, with D perhaps matching TRBD1 (5 bases). The V gene lost 4 bases and the J gene lost 0 bases, with 14 bases spanning the gap. The CDR3 is made up of 16 amino acids. Germline V gene lookup returns CDR1 SGHDT and CDR2 YYEEEE. The CDR3 DNA sequence: TGTGCCAGCAGCGACCCGGCAGGGCCCTCTGGAAACACCATATATTTT. Translation: CASSDPAGPSGNTIYF.

The rearrangement uses TRBV7-2 and TRBJ1-5; TRBD1 agrees at 9 bases. The V and J ends lost 1 base and 7 bases, in that order; junction bases with no gene match: 5. CDR3 size: 15 residues. Germline CDR1 SGHTA, CDR2 FQGNSA. CDR3 sequence reads: CASSLEGTGNQPQHF. The CDR3 coding sequence is TGTGCCAGCAGCTTAGAGGGGACAGGGAACCAGCCCCAGCATTTT.

This clone was found a few times. The V and J genes are TRBV3-1 (or the pseudogene TRBV3-2) and TRBJ2-5; tentatively, D is TRBD2 (6 bases). The CDR3 totals 13 residues. In germline, CDR1 is LGHDT, CDR2 YNNKEL (reference sequence). With 1 base removed from V and 3 bases from J, the gap between germline ends came to 6 bases. CDR3 bases: TGTGCCAGCAGCCAAGCGGGAGAAGAGACCCAGTACTTC. Translated, it gives CASSQAGEETQYF.

This clone has more than one count but fewer than ten. V usage is TRBV7-9 and J usage is TRBJ2-5; the match to TRBD2 covers 9 bases. This CDR3 spans 17 amino acids. Trimming cost V 0 bases and J 1 base; bases outside gene matches: 6. CDR1 SEHNR and CDR2 FQNEAQ come from the germline V gene (reference sequence). CDR3 residues: CASSLAVASGAQETQYF. As DNA, the CDR3 is TGTGCCAGCAGCTTAGCGGTCGCTAGCGGGGCCCAAGAGACCCAGTACTTC.

This clone occurred a few times. V and J are TRBV5-4 and TRBJ1-2, with 7 bases lining up with TRBD1. This CDR3 is built from 12 residues. Germline CDR1 SGHNT, CDR2 YYREEE (reference sequence). V shed 4 bases and J 4 bases; nucleotides not matched to a gene: 1. The CDR3 DNA reads as TGTGCCAGCAGCCCAGGGGGCTATGGCTACACCTTC. Amino acids: CASSPGGYGYTF.

The genes are TRBV2 and TRBJ1-1; D gene unclear. The CDR3 totals 14 residues. V was pared by 10 bases and J by 1 base, with 16 bases between. The V gene's germline CDR1 is SNHLY and CDR2 FYNNEI. The CDR3 here is CATNWNGANTEAFF. The CDR3, as DNA: TGTGCCACCAACTGGAATGGAGCGAACACTGAAGCTTTCTTT.

In this sample, this clone turned up a few times. CDR3 region: CASSYIRESNQPQHF. The CDR3 DNA is TGTGCCAGCAGCTATATCAGGGAAAGCAATCAGCCCCAGCATTTT. The genes are TRBV11-3 and TRBJ1-5; perhaps TRBD1 as D (5 bases). Trimming removed 4 bases at V and 1 base at J, with 11 bases between. Per the germline V gene, CDR1 is SGHNT and CDR2 is YENEEA. This CDR3 has 15 residues.

This chain links TRBV7-8 with TRBJ1-5; TRBD1 might be the D (5 bases). CDR1 SGHVS and CDR2 FQNEAQ come from the germline V gene. Deletions cut 5 bases from V and 7 bases from J, with 21 bases between. The CDR3 runs to 16 residues. The CDR3 coding sequence is TGTGCCAGCAGCCGCAATAGGGAAGGGGCGAGGCAGCCCCAGCATTTT. This sequence encodes CASSRNREGARQPQHF.

The sample holds a few counts of this clone. V is TRBV27 and J is TRBJ2-1; TRBD1 matches 9 bases. The J segment lost 11 bases and the V segment lost 4 bases, leaving 15 bases of the junction unmatched. This CDR3 has 16 amino acids. The germline V gene has CDR1 MNHEY and CDR2 SMNVEV (reference sequence). This CDR3 is CASSSTGTGYMGKQFF. Written as DNA, the CDR3 is TGTGCCAGCAGTTCGACCGGGACAGGGTATATGGGTAAGCAGTTCTTC.